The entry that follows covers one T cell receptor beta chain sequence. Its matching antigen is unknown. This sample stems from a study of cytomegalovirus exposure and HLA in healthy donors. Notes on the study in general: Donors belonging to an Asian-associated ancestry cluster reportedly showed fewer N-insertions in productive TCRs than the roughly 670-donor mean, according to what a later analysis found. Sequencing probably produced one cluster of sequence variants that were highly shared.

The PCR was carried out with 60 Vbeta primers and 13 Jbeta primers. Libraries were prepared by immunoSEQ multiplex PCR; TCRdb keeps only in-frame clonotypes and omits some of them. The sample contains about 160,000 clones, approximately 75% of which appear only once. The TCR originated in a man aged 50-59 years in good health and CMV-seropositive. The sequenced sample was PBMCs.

The CDR3 reads CASSYSVFTGTYEQYF. The CDR3, as DNA: TGTGCCAGCAGTTACTCGGTTTTTACAGGGACCTACGAGCAGTACTTC. The rearrangement uses TRBV6-5 and TRBJ2-7; a weak D match, TRBD1 (6 bases). The germline gives CDR1 MNHEY, CDR2 SVGAGI. Trimming cost V 0 bases and J 2 bases, with 14 bases left between them. The CDR3 is 16 residues long.